This TCR beta chain was sequenced during a study of blood T cell repertoires in COVID-19. Study in general: Samples came from the United States, Italy and Spain, spanning acute and convalescent COVID-19. Sources were T cells, B-cell-depleted T cells, or PBMCs; the material itself was cDNA or gDNA.

In the original analysis: Estimated nucleated cell counts came from reference gene primer amplification. TCRdb's copy holds only in-frame clones and misses some; the assay was immunoSEQ multiplex PCR. The V and J calls and clone size were taken over from that table, and D and trimming were inferred from the DNA. The data show roughly 170,000 clones, with just under 90% seen just once and 0.7% to 0.9% held by the top ten. A few counts support this clone. V was clipped by 6 bases and J by 3 bases; unmatched bases: 4. In germline, CDR1 is SEHNR, CDR2 FQNEAQ (reference sequence). The CDR3 runs to 14 residues.

The sequence was collected from a woman aged 18 to 35 who had recovered from COVID-19. The rearrangement links TRBV7-9 to TRBJ1-2, with 10 nucleotides matching TRBD1. Sequencing was done on a sample of peripheral blood. CDR3 protein: CASRSGTGDYGYTF. The CDR3 coding sequence is TGTGCCAGCAGATCCGGGACAGGGGACTATGGCTACACCTTC. Full variable domain (rest looked up from reference TRBV7-9 and TRBJ1-2): DTGVSQNPRHKITKRGQNVTFRCDPISEHNRLYWYRQTLGQGPEFLTYFQNEAQLEKSRLLSDRFSAERPKGSFSTLEIQRTEQGDSAMYLCASRSGTGDYGYTFGSGTRLTVV.